Each of the 13 T cell receptor beta chains below was sequenced from the same sample in a study of tumor-infiltrating lymphocytes in oesophageal squamous cell carcinoma. TCRdb redid the calling of the PCR reads with MiXCR, one entry per CDR3 protein. The table has about 21,000 distinct CDR3 sequences, less than 45% seen once; the top ten hold under 40%. Sequenced input: esophageal tumor tissue. These receptors came from a male donor with esophageal squamous cell carcinoma.

This clonotype was picked up many times. This chain's CDR3 is CASSSPRDRDTDTQYF. DNA for the CDR3: TGTGCCAGCAGCTCTCCTAGGGACAGGGACACAGATACGCAGTATTTT. The chain couples TRBV7-9 to TRBJ2-3; 9 nucleotides line up with TRBD1. With V trimmed by 4 bases and J by 2 bases, 7 bases remained unmatched. CDR3 length: 16 residues. Germline V lookup: CDR1 SEHNR, CDR2 FQNEAQ (reference sequence).

This clonotype occurred many times. The chain combines TRBV4-1 with TRBJ1-5; weak D call: TRBD1 (5 bases). The CDR3 extends over 15 amino acids. CDR1 and CDR2 from the germline V gene are MGHRA and YSYEKL. Between the trimmed V and J ends, which lost 1 base and 1 base, there was a span of 8 bases. DNA of the CDR3: TGCGCCAGCAGCCAAGTGGGGGGGAGCAATCAGCCCCAGCATTTT. Translated: CASSQVGGSNQPQHF.

For this clonotype: No conserved phenylalanine or tryptophan is present at the end of the CDR3, so a read error is the likely explanation. The limits of the CDR3 on the DNA are not certain, so only TCRdb's listed CDR3 is given. The chain links TRBV12-3 or TRBV12-4 to TRBJ2-6; the D call of TRBD1 is as the table states it, not checked on the DNA. A total of 16 residues make up the CDR3, ends included. CDR3 amino acids: CASSLGGPRGEQYFGA.

Judged by abundance, this clonotype is medium-sized. The chain employs TRBV7-8 and TRBJ2-7; no definite D call. The CDR3 spans 14 residues. V lost 1 base to trimming and J lost 4 bases, with 11 bases between them. The V gene's germline CDR1 is SGHVS and CDR2 FQNEAQ. This chain's CDR3 is CASSLGVFGYEQYF. The CDR3 nucleotides are TGTGCCAGCAGCTTAGGAGTGTTTGGGTACGAGCAGTACTTC.

The chain combines TRBV12-3 or TRBV12-4 with TRBJ2-5, with 9 bases that match TRBD2. The J call may be mistaken, given a closer DNA end match to TRBJ2-7. The CDR3 runs to 15 residues. The CDR3 spells CASSSFSGRGSEQYF. The CDR3 DNA is TGTGCCAGCAGTTCCTTTAGCGGGAGAGGGAGCGAGCAGTACTTC.

As to this clonotype: Mismatch with germline at one junction end may stem from a read error. V usage is TRBV7-3 and J usage is TRBJ2-3; 9 bases match TRBD1. This CDR3 region has 15 residues. CDR1 and CDR2 from the germline V gene are SGHTA and FQGTGA. In DNA form, the CDR3 reads TGTGTCAGCAGCAACGTACAGGGGGCCACGGGGGAGCTGTATTTT. Translating it yields CVSSNVQGATGELYF.

The chain uses TRBV14 and TRBJ2-3; no reliable D call. Germline CDR1 is SGHDN and CDR2 is FVKESK. Trimming shortened V by 4 bases and J by 2 bases, and 13 bases separated the two germline ends. The CDR3 contains 15 residues. The CDR3 here is CASSPLSWDTDTQYF. The DNA of the CDR3 is TGTGCCAGCAGCCCCCTTTCTTGGGACACAGATACGCAGTATTTT.

Note on this clonotype: This may be a read error, as it is one base from a much larger clone. The chain links TRBV5-4 to TRBJ1-1; no clear D. The CDR3 loop spans 16 amino acids. CDR1 and CDR2 from the germline V gene are SGHNT and YYREEE (reference sequence). The CDR3 DNA follows: TGTTCCAGCAGCTCGTCTTTGGAGGAATTTCGGCCTGAAGCTTTCTTT. Translation: CSSSSSLEEFRPEAFF.

This clonotype occurred a few times. V is TRBV19 and J is TRBJ1-2, with 8 nucleotides matching TRBD1. The CDR3 length is 13 residues. Germline V gene lookup returns CDR1 LNHDA and CDR2 SQIVND (reference sequence). The V gene end was trimmed by 8 bases and the J gene end by 10 bases; junction bases not matched to a gene: 12. The CDR3, as DNA: TGTGCCAGTCAAAGTTGGACAGGGACAGACTACACCTTC. Protein: CASQSWTGTDYTF.

In its sample, this clonotype was seen many times. The chain joins TRBV7-6 to TRBJ2-1; D call uncertain. Germline assignment: CDR1 SGHVS and CDR2 FNYEAQ. Between the trimmed V and J ends, which lost 2 bases and 9 bases, there was a span of 8 bases. This CDR3 comprises 12 residues. The CDR3 region has the DNA TGTGCCAGCAGCTTATGGGGAAGTGAGCAGTTCTTC. As protein: CASSLWGSEQFF.

This rearrangement joins TRBV11-2 to TRBJ2-3; no firm D call. V gave up 3 bases and J gave up 0 bases, with 16 bases separating them. CDR1 and CDR2 (germline): SGHAT, FQNNGV. This CDR3 is built from 17 residues. CDR3 in amino acids: CASSFYVSSLSTDTQYF. As DNA, the CDR3 is TGTGCCAGCAGCTTTTACGTCAGCTCTCTCAGCACAGATACGCAGTATTTT.

The gene calls are TRBV7-4 and TRBJ2-3; 7 bases align to TRBD2. The J segment lost 0 bases and the V segment lost 4 bases, leaving 1 base of the junction unmatched. This CDR3 is 14 amino acids long. CDR1 is SGHVT, CDR2 SQSDAQ, per germline. CDR3 DNA sequence: TGTGCCAGCAGCTCTAGCGGAAGCACAGATACGCAGTATTTT. This translates into CASSSSGSTDTQYF. The full variable domain, its missing parts supplied by reference TRBV7-4 and TRBJ2-3, is GAGVSQSPRYKVAKRGRDVALRCDSISGHVTLYWYRQTLGQGSEVLTYSQSDAQRDKSGRPSGRFSAERPERSVSTLKIQRTEQGDSAVYLCASSSSGSTDTQYFGPGTRLTVL.

This clonotype was counted a few times. This chain uses TRBV7-2 with TRBJ2-3; D remains ambiguous. Trimming shortened V by 4 bases and J by 3 bases, and 8 bases separated the two germline ends. CDR1 and CDR2 from the germline V gene are SGHTA and FQGNSA. The CDR3 is 13 amino acids. CDR3 in amino acids: CASSWDVTDTQYF. The CDR3 DNA reads TGTGCCAGCAGCTGGGATGTGACAGATACGCAGTATTTT. The full variable domain, rest sourced from reference TRBV7-2 and TRBJ2-3, is GAGVSQSPSNKVTEKGKDVELRCDPISGHTALYWYRQSLGQGLEFLIYFQGNSAPDKSGLPSDRFSAERTGGSVSTLTIQRTQQEDSAVYLCASSWDVTDTQYFGPGTRLTVL.